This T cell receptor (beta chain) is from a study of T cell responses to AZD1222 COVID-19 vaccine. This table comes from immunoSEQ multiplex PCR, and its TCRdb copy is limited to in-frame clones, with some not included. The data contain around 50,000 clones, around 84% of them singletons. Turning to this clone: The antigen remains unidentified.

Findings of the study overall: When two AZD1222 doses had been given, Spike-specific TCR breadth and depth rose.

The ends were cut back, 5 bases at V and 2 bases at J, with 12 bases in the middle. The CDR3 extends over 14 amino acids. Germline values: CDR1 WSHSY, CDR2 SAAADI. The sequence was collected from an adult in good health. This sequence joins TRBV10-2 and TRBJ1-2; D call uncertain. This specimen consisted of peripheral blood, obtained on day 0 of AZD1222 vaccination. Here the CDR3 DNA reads TGCGCCAGCAGTTCGGACGGAATGAACTATGGCTACACCTTC. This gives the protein CASSSDGMNYGYTF.